Below, 20 T cell receptor beta chains from the same sample are listed, as sequenced in a study of blood T cells in healthy people across ages. The authors ran a second PCR of about 6 to 12 cycles using a sample-barcoded 5' primer and a J-beta primer mix. One entry per CDR3 protein, called by TCRdb with MiXCR from the 5' RACE reads. The sample yields about 1,600,000 distinct CDR3 sequences, roughly 40% seen once. The specimen sequenced was blood. These receptors came from a young woman in good health.

V usage is TRBV15 and J usage is TRBJ1-6; the D gene is possibly TRBD1 (6 bases). Looked up from germline, CDR1 is LNHNV and CDR2 is YYDKDF (reference sequence). The CDR3 extends over 15 amino acids. V lost 0 bases, J lost 10 bases, and 13 bases lay in between. In DNA form, the CDR3 reads TGTGCCACCAGCAGAGAAGGGGGACTGAGCTCACCCCTCCACTTT. As protein: CATSREGGLSSPLHF.

A few counts support this clonotype. This chain uses TRBV6-5 with TRBJ2-7; 7 bases agree with TRBD1. There are 15 residues in the CDR3. With V trimmed by 2 bases and J by 2 bases, 6 bases remained unmatched. CDR1 and CDR2 (germline): MNHEY, SVGAGI. The CDR3 DNA follows: TGTGCCAGCAGTTACGCCGTGGGACAGACCTACGAGCAGTACTTC. Its translation is CASSYAVGQTYEQYF.

The chain is built from TRBV4-2 and TRBJ2-7, with 10 bases fitting TRBD2. This CDR3 is 15 amino acids long. The V gene end was trimmed by 3 bases and the J gene end by 4 bases; junction bases not matched to a gene: 6. CDR1 is LGHNA, CDR2 YNFKEQ, per germline. The CDR3 loop is CASSHGTSEQYEQYF. The DNA for the CDR3 is TGTGCCAGCAGCCATGGGACTAGCGAGCAATACGAGCAGTACTTC.

This clonotype has only a few counts. The V call is TRBV13, the J call TRBJ1-4; D gene uncertain. Germline CDR1 PRHDT, CDR2 FYEKMQ (reference sequence). V gave up 2 bases and J gave up 0 bases, with 4 bases separating them. The CDR3 is made up of 14 amino acids. The CDR3 region is CASSLKATNEKLFF. The CDR3 DNA reads as TGTGCCAGCAGCTTAAAGGCAACTAATGAAAAACTGTTTTTT. Full variable domain (outside the CDR3, taken from reference TRBV13 and TRBJ1-4): AAGVIQSPRHLIKEKRETATLKCYPIPRHDTVYWYQQGPGQDPQFLISFYEKMQSDKGSIPDRFSAQQFSDYHSELNMSSLELGDSALYFCASSLKATNEKLFFGSGTQLSVL.

V is TRBV6-5 and J is TRBJ2-3; D unresolved. Germline values: CDR1 MNHEY, CDR2 SVGAGI. V was trimmed by 4 bases and J by 0 bases, leaving 8 bases between them. The CDR3 covers 14 residues. The CDR3 spells CASSFARSTDTQYF. Here the CDR3 DNA reads TGTGCCAGCAGTTTCGCCAGAAGCACAGATACGCAGTATTTT.

The rearrangement joins TRBV10-3 to TRBJ1-3; D may be TRBD1 (5 bases). Germline V gene data show CDR1 as ENHRY and CDR2 as SYGVKD. CDR3 length: 16 residues. Trimming pared 8 bases from V and 0 bases from J, leaving 17 bases between. CDR3 bases: TGTGCCATCGGAACGGGGCGTGGGGGCTCTGGAAACACCATATATTTT. Translation gives CAIGTGRGGSGNTIYF.

V is TRBV3-1 and J is TRBJ1-2, with 10 bases fitting TRBD1. Trimming removed 0 bases from V and 7 bases from J; junction bases left unmatched: 5. The CDR3 runs 15 residues. Germline values: CDR1 LGHDT, CDR2 YNNKEL (reference sequence). The chain's CDR3 is CASSQDRQGARGYTF. The CDR3 nucleotides read TGTGCCAGCAGCCAAGATAGACAGGGGGCGCGTGGCTACACCTTC.

This clonotype was observed a few times. The chain is built from TRBV6-6 and TRBJ2-3, with D possibly matching TRBD2 (6 bases). Trimming removed 5 bases from V and 0 bases from J, with 15 bases in between. Per the germline V gene, CDR1 is MNHNY and CDR2 is SVGAGI (reference sequence). CDR3 length: 16 residues. CDR3 sequence (DNA): TGTGCCAGCAGTCTCACGGGCGGGGTGAGCACAGATACGCAGTATTTT. Protein product: CASSLTGGVSTDTQYF.

This clonotype showed up just a few times. The rearrangement joins TRBV11-2 to TRBJ2-1; D not certain. V was clipped by 5 bases and J by 2 bases, with 10 bases between them. There are 14 residues in the CDR3. Germline CDR1 SGHAT, CDR2 FQNNGV. This CDR3 reads CASSLSDAYNEQFF. CDR3 DNA sequence: TGTGCCAGCAGCCTTTCTGATGCCTACAATGAGCAGTTCTTC. The variable domain in full, with the rest retrieved from reference TRBV11-2 and TRBJ2-1, is EAGVAQSPRYKIIEKRQSVAFWCNPISGHATLYWYQQILGQGPKLLIQFQNNGVVDDSQLPKDRFSAERLKGVDSTLKIQPAKLEDSAVYLCASSLSDAYNEQFFGPGTRLTVL.

This clonotype occurred once. Since a much larger clone is just one base distant, this may be a read error. The CDR3 DNA follows: TGTGCCCGCAGCCCCAGTCTCGTCTACAATGAGCAGTTCTTC. Its protein is CARSPSLVYNEQFF. The chain joins TRBV5-5 to TRBJ2-1, with no clear D. The CDR3 consists of 14 residues. From germline, CDR1 is SGHKS and CDR2 YYEKEE (reference sequence).

This clonotype turned up a few times. This chain connects TRBV4-2 to TRBJ2-7; no firm D call. Germline V gene lookup returns CDR1 LGHNA and CDR2 YNFKEQ. V gave up 7 bases and J gave up 0 bases, with 10 bases separating them. This CDR3 contains 13 residues. This CDR3 reads CASKQTFSYEQYF. The CDR3 nucleotides read TGTGCCAGCAAACAGACTTTCTCCTACGAGCAGTACTTC.

In its sample, this clonotype was seen a few times. V is TRBV25-1 and J is TRBJ2-1; no reliable D call. Between the trimmed V and J ends, which lost 6 bases and 6 bases, there was a span of 9 bases. The germline V gene encodes CDR1 MGHDK and CDR2 SYGVNS. The CDR3 is 12 amino acids. The CDR3 nucleotides are TGTGCCAGCAGCACCCTGGGCAATGAGCAGTTCTTC. Protein sequence: CASSTLGNEQFF.

A remark on this clonotype: A junction boundary mismatches the germline segment, possibly from a read error. This sequence joins TRBV5-5 and TRBJ2-3; 8 bases agree with TRBD2. Germline V gives CDR1 SGHKS, CDR2 YYEKEE (reference sequence). The CDR3 extends over 16 amino acids. The CDR3 loop reads CAGSLGPAGDPNTQYF. DNA of the CDR3: TGTGCCGGCAGCTTGGGTCCAGCGGGGGACCCTAATACGCAGTATTTT.

This clonotype was counted between two and nine times. The rearrangement uses TRBV7-9 and TRBJ1-1; D remains ambiguous. CDR1 is SEHNR and CDR2 is FQNEAQ in the germline V gene (reference sequence). CDR3 length: 14 residues. The V end was cut by 2 bases, the J end by 4 bases, with 11 bases between. The CDR3 region has the DNA TGTGCCAGCAGCTTATCGGGGTCGATCACTGAAGCTTTCTTT. Protein: CASSLSGSITEAFF.

In this sample, this clonotype turned up once. The chain recombines TRBV11-2 with TRBJ2-5, with 11 positions matching TRBD2. CDR1 and CDR2 (germline): SGHAT, FQNNGV. V was pared by 5 bases and J by 11 bases, with 10 bases of the junction left unmatched. This CDR3 has 14 residues. The CDR3 protein is CASSQNSGRGEQYF. The CDR3 nucleotides are TGTGCCAGCAGCCAGAATAGCGGGAGGGGTGAGCAGTACTTC.

This chain joins TRBV18 and TRBJ2-3, with 9 bases matching TRBD1. CDR3 size: 17 residues. The V segment lost 3 bases and the J segment 2 bases; nucleotides outside the gene matches: 9. The germline gives CDR1 KGHSH, CDR2 LQKENI. CDR3 in DNA: TGTGCCAGCTCACCTCGACCCGGGACAGGGAACACAGATACGCAGTATTTT. It encodes CASSPRPGTGNTDTQYF.

The rearrangement links TRBV20-1 to TRBJ2-7, with TRBD2 matching over 11 bases. V was pared by 2 bases and J by 0 bases, with 6 bases of the junction left unmatched. The length of the CDR3 is 16 residues. Germline CDR1 reads DFQATT; CDR2 reads SNEGSKA (reference sequence). CDR3 sequence: CSARPIAGGSSYEQYF. CDR3 nucleotide sequence: TGCAGTGCTAGACCCATAGCGGGGGGGAGCTCCTACGAGCAGTACTTC.

This chain uses TRBV13 with TRBJ1-6, with D hard to call. The length of the CDR3 is 16 residues. Germline CDR1 is PRHDT and CDR2 is FYEKMQ (reference sequence). With 1 base removed from V and 7 bases from J, the gap between germline ends came to 14 bases. The CDR3 DNA reads TGTGCCAGCAGCTTAGTAGAGGCCCTAGGGAATTCACCCCTCCACTTT. Its protein product is CASSLVEALGNSPLHF. The full variable domain, rest sourced from reference TRBV13 and TRBJ1-6, is AAGVIQSPRHLIKEKRETATLKCYPIPRHDTVYWYQQGPGQDPQFLISFYEKMQSDKGSIPDRFSAQQFSDYHSELNMSSLELGDSALYFCASSLVEALGNSPLHFGNGTRLTVT.

In this sample, this clonotype turned up a few times. The chain's CDR3 is CASSYILQPRANYGYTF. CDR3 DNA sequence: TGTGCCAGCAGTTACATCCTACAGCCGAGAGCTAACTATGGCTACACCTTC. The genes are TRBV12-3 or TRBV12-4 and TRBJ1-2; D is unclear. Deletions cut 4 bases from V and 0 bases from J, with 18 bases between. This CDR3 region has 17 residues.

The chain employs TRBV27 and TRBJ1-5; TRBD1 matches 7 bases. The germline V gene has CDR1 MNHEY and CDR2 SMNVEV (reference sequence). With 8 bases clipped from V and 2 bases from J, the junction kept 6 bases outside the gene matches. The CDR3 has 14 amino acids. CDR3 protein: CASGGGTGNQPQHF. The CDR3 coding sequence is TGTGCCAGCGGGGGGGGGACAGGCAATCAGCCCCAGCATTTT.